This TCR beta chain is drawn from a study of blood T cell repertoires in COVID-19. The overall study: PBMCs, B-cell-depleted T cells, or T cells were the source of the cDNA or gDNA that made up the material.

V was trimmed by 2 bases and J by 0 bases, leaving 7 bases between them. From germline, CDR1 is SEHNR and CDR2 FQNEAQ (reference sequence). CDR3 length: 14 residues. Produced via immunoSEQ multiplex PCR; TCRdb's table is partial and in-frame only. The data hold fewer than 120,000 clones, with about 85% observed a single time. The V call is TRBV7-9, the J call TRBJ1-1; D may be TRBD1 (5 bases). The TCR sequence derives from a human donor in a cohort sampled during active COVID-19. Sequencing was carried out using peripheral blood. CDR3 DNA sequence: TGTGCCAGCAGCTTACAGGGTATGAACACTGAAGCTTTCTTT. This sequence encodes CASSLQGMNTEAFF.